These T cell receptor beta chains were read from a single sample in a study of T cell responses to AZD1222 COVID-19 vaccine. Method: immunoSEQ multiplex PCR; TCRdb's copy keeps in-frame clones and lacks some. Here the sample spans tens of thousands of clones, roughly 80% being singletons. Sequenced here: peripheral blood, sampled 28 days after the second AZD1222 dose. These receptors originate from an adult who received the AZD1222 COVID-19 vaccine. Both conserved end residues are part of each CDR3. The order of the fields is clone size, V gene, D gene, J gene, CDR3 length, CDR3 DNA, CDR3 protein. D genes are given only for firm matches. Clone size is not always given. Where it is, it says once, few, many or a class for expanded clones.

.	TRBV5-1	TRBD1	TRBJ1-1	15	TGCGCCAGCAGCCCTCTGGGGGCCGGGACAGGTGAAGCTTTCTTT	CASSPLGAGTGEAFF
.	TRBV7-9	.	TRBJ1-2	14	TGTGCCAGCAGCTTAGCTTCAGGGGCGTATGGCTACACCTTC	CASSLASGAYGYTF
.	TRBV9	.	TRBJ1-2	15	TGTGCCAGCAGCGGCGGGACCGGGGTTAACTATGGCTACACCTTC	CASSGGTGVNYGYTF
.	TRBV5-6	.	TRBJ2-3	14	TGTGCCAGCAGCTTGGTAGGGTACGGGGATACGCAGTATTTT	CASSLVGYGDTQYF
.	TRBV6-5	.	TRBJ2-1	12	TGTGCCAGCAGTAGGCCCGTAGGGGAGCAGTTCTTC	CASSRPVGEQFF
once	TRBV30	TRBD1	TRBJ1-6	15	TGTGCCTGGAGAAGATGGGACAGCTATAATTCACCCCTCCACTTT	CAWRRWDSYNSPLHF
.	TRBV28	.	TRBJ1-5	13	TGTGCCAGCAGTTTAAAAAACAATCAGCCCCAGCATTTT	CASSLKNNQPQHF
few	TRBV5-1	.	TRBJ1-1	15	TGCGCCAGCAAAGATTTGTTAACGTCGGGCACTGAAGCTTTCTTT	CASKDLLTSGTEAFF
.	TRBV3-1/TRBV3-2	.	TRBJ1-3	17	TGTGCCAGCAGCCAAGTGGCTGGGTACATCTCTGGAAACACCATATATTTT	CASSQVAGYISGNTIYF
.	TRBV18	.	TRBJ1-1	15	TGTGCCAGCTCACCACAGGGAGAGTGGAACACTGAAGCTTTCTTT	CASSPQGEWNTEAFF
.	TRBV7-8	TRBD2	TRBJ2-2	15	TGTGCCAGCAGTAGCGGGGGCCCGAACACCGGGGAGCTGTTTTTT	CASSSGGPNTGELFF
once	TRBV7-2	TRBD2	TRBJ2-5	14	TGTGCCAGCAGCTTGCTAGCGGGGGTCGAGACCCAGTACTTC	CASSLLAGVETQYF
.	TRBV9	.	TRBJ1-6	15	TGTGCCAGCAGCGTAGCGGGGGGGGCAGGCTCACCCCTCCACTTT	CASSVAGGAGSPLHF
.	TRBV24-1	TRBD1	TRBJ2-3	15	TGTGCCACCAGTCCGAGACAGGGGAGGACAGATACGCAGTATTTT	CATSPRQGRTDTQYF
few	TRBV7-9	.	TRBJ1-4	16	TGTGCCAGCAGCTTAGCTGGGTGGGGTCCTAATGAAAAACTGTTTTTT	CASSLAGWGPNEKLFF
.	TRBV11-2	TRBD2	TRBJ2-1	15	TGTGCCAGCAGCCTAAACGGGGGGAGTAGGGATGAGCAGTTCTTC	CASSLNGGSRDEQFF
.	TRBV27	TRBD1	TRBJ1-6	16	TGTGCCAGCAGTACCCGACAGGGTACGGTTCATTCACCCCTCCACTTT	CASSTRQGTVHSPLHF
.	TRBV18	.	TRBJ1-4	15	TGTGCCAGCTCACCGCAAGGGCGGGCTAATGAAAAACTGTTTTTT	CASSPQGRANEKLFF
few	TRBV9	.	TRBJ2-1	12	TGTGCCAGCAGCGTTCTCAGCTATGAGCAGTTCTTC	CASSVLSYEQFF
.	TRBV7-2	TRBD1	TRBJ1-2	16	TGTGCCAGCAGCCGCCCCGACAGGGATCCATTCAATGGCTACACCTTC	CASSRPDRDPFNGYTF
.	TRBV7-9	TRBD2	TRBJ2-5	15	TGTGCCAGCAGCTTACTAGCGGGGGGGGAAGAGACCCAGTACTTC	CASSLLAGGEETQYF
.	TRBV11-2	TRBD1	TRBJ1-2	13	TGTGCCAGCAGCACGGACAGGACCAGCGGCTACACCTTC	CASSTDRTSGYTF
.	TRBV12-3/TRBV12-4	TRBD1	TRBJ1-4	13	TGTGCCAGCGTACAACAGGGGAATGAAAAACTGTTTTTT	CASVQQGNEKLFF
.	TRBV13	.	TRBJ2-6	19	TGTGCCAGCAGCTTAGATTGGGACATTCCCTCCTCTGGGGCCAACGTCCTGACTTTC	CASSLDWDIPSSGANVLTF
.	TRBV9	TRBD2	TRBJ2-5	15	TGTGCCAGCAGCGTAGGTGCGGGGGGGTATGAGACCCAGTACTTC	CASSVGAGGYETQYF
.	TRBV4-1	.	TRBJ2-3	14	TGCGCCAGCAGCCTTCAGCTGGGGCCCGATACGCAGTATTTT	CASSLQLGPDTQYF
once	TRBV4-2	TRBD1	TRBJ1-6	17	TGTGCCAGCAGCCAAGACCTTGGACAGGGCGGCAATTCACCCCTCCACTTT	CASSQDLGQGGNSPLHF
.	TRBV7-9	.	TRBJ2-7	13	TGTGCCAGCAGCTTAGATCTCACCTACGAGCAGTACTTC	CASSLDLTYEQYF
.	TRBV23-1	.	TRBJ1-2	15	TGCGCCAGCAGTCACCCGACACGGAATTACTATGGCTACACCTTC	CASSHPTRNYYGYTF
.	TRBV5-1	.	TRBJ1-6	15	TGCGCCAGCAGCGCGGACAGTAAAAATAATTCACCCCTCCACTTT	CASSADSKNNSPLHF
.	TRBV7-2	TRBD2	TRBJ2-7	14	TGTGCCAGCAGTCCGGGGGGGAGCTCCTACGAGCAGTACTTC	CASSPGGSSYEQYF
.	TRBV7-2	.	TRBJ1-1	14	TGTGCCAGCAGCCGTGGCCACTCGAACACTGAAGCTTTCTTT	CASSRGHSNTEAFF
.	TRBV18	.	TRBJ1-3	15	TGTGCCAGCTCACCACCGGGACCCCTTGGAAACACCATATATTTT	CASSPPGPLGNTIYF
.	TRBV18	TRBD1	TRBJ1-6	16	TGTGCCAGCTCACCGAGAGGACAGGGGAATAATTCACCCCTCCACTTT	CASSPRGQGNNSPLHF
.	TRBV7-8	.	TRBJ2-7	12	TGTGCCAGCACCCACCAGGGTCTCGAGCAGTACTTC	CASTHQGLEQYF
few	TRBV9	.	TRBJ2-7	15	TGTGCCAGCAGCGTAGAAGATGGGTTGTCCTACGAGCAGTACTTC	CASSVEDGLSYEQYF
.	TRBV7-2	.	TRBJ2-7	14	TGTGCCAGCAGCGTCGACGGTGACTCCTACGAGCAGTACTTC	CASSVDGDSYEQYF
.	TRBV4-1	.	TRBJ1-6	16	TGCGCCAGCAGCCAAGATTTTACGCGGGCGGGCAGGCTAAGCCACTTT	CASSQDFTRAGRLSHF
.	TRBV11-2	TRBD1	TRBJ1-2	15	TGTGCCAGCAGCCCAGCCCAGGGACAGGGCTATGGCTACACCTTC	CASSPAQGQGYGYTF
.	TRBV5-1	.	TRBJ2-2	13	TGCGCCAGCAGCTTCGACAGCACCGGGGAGCTGTTTTTT	CASSFDSTGELFF
.	TRBV9	TRBD1	TRBJ1-2	16	TGTGCCAGCAGCCCTAATATCCGGGACAGGGGCTATGGCTACACCTTC	CASSPNIRDRGYGYTF
.	TRBV4-2	.	TRBJ2-3	14	TGTGCCAGCAGCCACAGGGCTAGCACAGATACGCAGTATTTT	CASSHRASTDTQYF
few	TRBV28	.	TRBJ2-7	15	TGTGCCAGCAGTTTCTCCGACAGACTGGAGGGCGAGCAGTACTTC	CASSFSDRLEGEQYF
.	TRBV6-5	TRBD2	TRBJ2-7	15	TGTGCCAGCAGTTACTTGAGCGGGGGGGAATACGAGCAGTACTTC	CASSYLSGGEYEQYF
.	TRBV5-6	TRBD1	TRBJ2-3	13	TGTGCCTCCCAGGGGGCTGGCACAGATACGCAGTATTTT	CASQGAGTDTQYF
.	TRBV7-9	.	TRBJ1-6	12	TGTGCCAGCAGCTTCTCAGAAGGAACCCTCCACTTT	CASSFSEGTLHF
.	TRBV4-3	.	TRBJ2-3	14	TGCGCCAGCAGCCAATACGGGACTTTAGATACGCAGTATTTT	CASSQYGTLDTQYF
.	TRBV12-3/TRBV12-4	.	TRBJ1-1	13	TGTGCCAGCAGTTCCGGCCTGGACGGGGGAGCTTTCTTT	CASSSGLDGGAFF
few	TRBV6-2/TRBV6-3	TRBD1	TRBJ1-1	12	TGTGCCAGCAGTAACAGGGGCACTGAAGCTTTCTTT	CASSNRGTEAFF
.	TRBV27	TRBD1	TRBJ1-2	15	TGTGCCAGCAGCCGAGCATCAGGGGGCGCTTATGGCTACACCTTC	CASSRASGGAYGYTF
.	TRBV6-5	TRBD1	TRBJ1-1	15	TGTGCCAGCAGTTACTCTACGGGTATGGACAGGGAAGCTTTCTTT	CASSYSTGMDREAFF
few	TRBV12-3/TRBV12-4	TRBD1	TRBJ1-2	13	TGTGCCAGCAGCTTGACAGGGGGCCGTGGCTACACCTTC	CASSLTGGRGYTF
.	TRBV6-5	.	TRBJ1-6	14	TGTGCCAGCAGGAGAAGCTCCTATAATTCACCCCTCCACTTT	CASRRSSYNSPLHF